A selection of T cell receptor beta chains follows, all from one sample in a study of CD8+CD57+ T cells in acquired aplastic anemia. A single record per CDR3 protein comes from TCRdb applying MiXCR to the reads. The data show 450,000 to 600,000 distinct CDR3 sequences, approximately 32% seen once. Sequencing was done on a sample of sorted CD4+, CD8+, or CD8+CD57+ T cells (not recorded which) from PBMCs. The receptors were gathered from a human donor with aplastic anemia. CDR3s leave out the opening cysteine and the closing phenylalanine or tryptophan.

CDR3 length,V gene,CDR3 protein
11,TRBV29-1,SVCRVGTDTQY
13,TRBV14,ASSPGIGTYNEQF
14,TRBV9,ASSPRLAGSYNEQF
13,TRBV4-1,ASSQMTGAGNTIY
14,TRBV5-8,ASSGPLAATQETQY
12,TRBV2,ASLGWTANYGYT
11,TRBV10-3,ASSYRGQETQY
11,TRBV2,ATTQQVNTEAF
12,TRBV2,ASSFTGRNYGYT
12,TRBV5-1,ASSPREGGTEAF
13,TRBV7-9,ASSLNPGVDEKLF
13,TRBV19,ASSELMTADYGYT
12,TRBV29-1,SVVAGANTGELF
13,TRBV2,ASSDSPGRDQPQH
12,TRBV20-1,SADRAFGDYGYT
12,TRBV5-1,ASSLSFGIDIQY
12,TRBV12-3/TRBV12-4,ASSLTGLGSPLH
17,TRBV11-1,ASSLAGTRDRENNSPLH
14,TRBV9,ASSVVGVGMNTEAF
10,TRBV20-1,SAGEQDYEQY
12,TRBV10-3,AISLGQANSPLH
12,TRBV9,ASSDETDNSPLH
12,TRBV9,ASSSRDRHYGYT
14,TRBV5-1,ASSLVGLAGYNEQF
13,TRBV14,ASSQVGWVDYEQY
12,TRBV6-2/TRBV6-3,ASRPTATGYEQY
11,TRBV25-1,ASKGKGTYEQY
11,TRBV25-1,ASSSGTGTEAF
14,TRBV25-1,ASSALTGDFTDTQY
14,TRBV20-1,SARLPLTGYQETQY
12,TRBV24-1,ATSDPERNQPQH
14,TRBV18,ASSPPGASGEYEQY
13,TRBV10-1,ASSESRVGTDTQY
12,TRBV24-1,ATRDSGQGQPQH
12,TRBV2,ASSEGPINYGYT
12,TRBV10-3,AIRPGLNYNEQF
15,TRBV28,ASSFEGKVATTREQY
13,TRBV10-3,AITRTGGLFNEQF
13,TRBV4-1,ASSPTVTGPYGYT
11,TRBV7-6,ASSLGVGGGYT